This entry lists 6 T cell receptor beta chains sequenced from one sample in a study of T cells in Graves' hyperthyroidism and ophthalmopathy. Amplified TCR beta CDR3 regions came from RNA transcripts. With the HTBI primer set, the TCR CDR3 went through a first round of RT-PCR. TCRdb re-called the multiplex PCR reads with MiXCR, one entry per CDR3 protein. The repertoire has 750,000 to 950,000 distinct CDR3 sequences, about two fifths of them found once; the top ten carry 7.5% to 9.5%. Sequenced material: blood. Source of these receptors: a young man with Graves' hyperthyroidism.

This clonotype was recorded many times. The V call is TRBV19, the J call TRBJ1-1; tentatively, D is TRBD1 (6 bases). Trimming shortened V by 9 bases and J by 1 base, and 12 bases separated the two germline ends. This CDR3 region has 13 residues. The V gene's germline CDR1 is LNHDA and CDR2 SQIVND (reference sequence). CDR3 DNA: TGTGCCAGCAGCTGGGGACAGAACACTGAAGCTTTCTTT. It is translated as CASSWGQNTEAFF.

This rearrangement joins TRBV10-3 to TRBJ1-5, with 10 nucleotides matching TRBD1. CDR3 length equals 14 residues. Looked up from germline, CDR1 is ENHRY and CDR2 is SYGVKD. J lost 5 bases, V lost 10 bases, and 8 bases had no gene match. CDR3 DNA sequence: TGTGCCACCGGGACAGGGGCGAACGATCAGCCCCAGCATTTT. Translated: CATGTGANDQPQHF.

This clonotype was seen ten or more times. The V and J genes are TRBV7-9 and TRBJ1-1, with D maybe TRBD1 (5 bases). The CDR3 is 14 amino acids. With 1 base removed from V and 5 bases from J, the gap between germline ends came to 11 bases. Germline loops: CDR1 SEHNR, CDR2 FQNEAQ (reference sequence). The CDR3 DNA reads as TGTGCCAGCAGCTTAGACAGGACAAAGACTGAAGCTTTCTTT. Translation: CASSLDRTKTEAFF.

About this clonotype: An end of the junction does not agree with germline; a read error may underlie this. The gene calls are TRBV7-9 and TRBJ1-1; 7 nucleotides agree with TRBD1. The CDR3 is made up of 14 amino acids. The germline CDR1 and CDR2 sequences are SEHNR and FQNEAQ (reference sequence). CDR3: CASSQERAGGQAFF. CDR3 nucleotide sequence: TGCGCCAGCAGCCAAGAGCGGGCAGGGGGACAAGCTTTCTTT.

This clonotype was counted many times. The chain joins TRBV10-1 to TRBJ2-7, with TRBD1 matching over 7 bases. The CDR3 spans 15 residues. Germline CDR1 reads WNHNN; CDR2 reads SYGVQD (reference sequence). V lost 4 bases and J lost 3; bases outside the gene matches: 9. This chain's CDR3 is CASSVSPGTVYEQYF. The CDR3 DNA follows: TGCGCCAGCAGTGTGAGTCCCGGGACAGTCTACGAGCAGTACTTC.

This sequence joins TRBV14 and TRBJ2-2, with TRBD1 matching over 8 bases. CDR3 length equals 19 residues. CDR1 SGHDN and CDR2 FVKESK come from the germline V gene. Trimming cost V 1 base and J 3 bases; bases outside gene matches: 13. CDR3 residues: CASSQVSGGNYGYTGELFF. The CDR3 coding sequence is TGTGCCAGCAGCCAAGTTTCAGGGGGCAACTATGGCTACACCGGGGAGCTGTTTTTT.